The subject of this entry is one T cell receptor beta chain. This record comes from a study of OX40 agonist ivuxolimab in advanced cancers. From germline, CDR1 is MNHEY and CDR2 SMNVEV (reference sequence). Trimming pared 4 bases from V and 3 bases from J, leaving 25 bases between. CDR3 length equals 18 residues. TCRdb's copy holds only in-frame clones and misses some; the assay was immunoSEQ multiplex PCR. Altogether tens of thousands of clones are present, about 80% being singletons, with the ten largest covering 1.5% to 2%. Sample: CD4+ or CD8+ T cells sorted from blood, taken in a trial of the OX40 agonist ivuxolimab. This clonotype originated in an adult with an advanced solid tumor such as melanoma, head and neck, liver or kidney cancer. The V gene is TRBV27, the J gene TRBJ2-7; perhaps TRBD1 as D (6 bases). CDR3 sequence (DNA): TGTGCCAGCAGTTCCGTACCTACACGACAGGCCTGGCGCTACGAGCAGTACTTC. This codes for CASSSVPTRQAWRYEQYF.